The sequence of this T cell receptor (beta chain) was determined in a study of identical twins. This clonotype was observed a few times. Via MiXCR, TCRdb re-called the 5' RACE reads, giving one row per CDR3 protein. This repertoire shows about 520,000 distinct CDR3 sequences, roughly a fifth found once; its top ten account for 0.8% to 1%. With 6 bases removed from V and 2 bases from J, the gap between germline ends came to 7 bases. The germline CDR1 and CDR2 sequences are MNHNS and SASEGT. The CDR3 runs 13 residues. These same records also appear under a second study, on T cells expressing NK-cell markers.

The chain couples TRBV6-1 to TRBJ1-4; D perhaps matches TRBD1 (6 bases). Sequencing used CD4+ T cells sorted from blood. The sequence derives from a woman aged 18-29 years in good health. CDR3 residues: CASRDSTNEKLFF. CDR3 DNA: TGTGCCAGCAGGGACAGCACTAATGAAAAACTGTTTTTT.